The rows below give T cell receptor beta chains drawn from one sample of a study of blood T cell repertoires in COVID-19. Assay used: immunoSEQ multiplex PCR; TCRdb lists only in-frame clones, some missing. The table lists over 200,000 clones, 85% to 90% of them singletons, with around 1.4% in the top ten. Sequenced sample: peripheral blood. The receptors originated from a man between 18 and 35 years old with active or convalescent COVID-19. Both conserved end residues are part of each CDR3. The order of the fields is V gene, CDR3 length, clone size, D gene, J gene, CDR3 DNA, CDR3 protein. A D gene is named only where the DNA matches it firmly. Size tells how often a clone was seen (once, few, many) or the class of an expanded clone, and some rows leave it out.

V gene: TRBV29-1; CDR3 length: 14; clone size: .; D gene: .; J gene: TRBJ1-1; CDR3 DNA: TGCAGCGTTGAAGAGGCGGGACTGAACACTGAAGCTTTCTTT; CDR3 protein: CSVEEAGLNTEAFF
V gene: TRBV5-4; CDR3 length: 11; clone size: .; D gene: .; J gene: TRBJ2-2; CDR3 DNA: TGTGCCAGCAGCCGGACCGGGGAGCTGTTTTTT; CDR3 protein: CASSRTGELFF
V gene: TRBV19; CDR3 length: 14; clone size: .; D gene: .; J gene: TRBJ2-7; CDR3 DNA: TGTGCCAGTAGTTTCAGGAGGGACCCAACCGAGCAGTACTTC; CDR3 protein: CASSFRRDPTEQYF
V gene: TRBV28; CDR3 length: 17; clone size: once; D gene: TRBD1; J gene: TRBJ2-6; CDR3 DNA: TGTGCCAGCAGCTATCCGGGACAGGGATCTGGGGCCAACGTCCTGACTTTC; CDR3 protein: CASSYPGQGSGANVLTF
V gene: TRBV10-3; CDR3 length: 13; clone size: .; D gene: TRBD1; J gene: TRBJ1-2; CDR3 DNA: TGTGCCATCATGCGAGGGGGCGGCGGTGGCTACACCTTC; CDR3 protein: CAIMRGGGGGYTF
V gene: TRBV28; CDR3 length: 14; clone size: .; D gene: .; J gene: TRBJ1-4; CDR3 DNA: TGTGCCAGCAGTTTCCCCCGGGAGGGTGAAAAACTGTTTTTT; CDR3 protein: CASSFPREGEKLFF
V gene: TRBV28; CDR3 length: 14; clone size: .; D gene: .; J gene: TRBJ2-1; CDR3 DNA: TGTGCCAGCTTAACAGGGGGGGTATTCAATGAGCAGTTCTTC; CDR3 protein: CASLTGGVFNEQFF
V gene: TRBV5-5; CDR3 length: 16; clone size: .; D gene: TRBD2; J gene: TRBJ2-2; CDR3 DNA: TGTGCCAGCAGCTTGACCGGGAGGTCGTTCACCGGGGAGCTGTTTTTT; CDR3 protein: CASSLTGRSFTGELFF
V gene: TRBV29-1; CDR3 length: 12; clone size: .; D gene: .; J gene: TRBJ2-1; CDR3 DNA: TGCAGCGTTGGCGGGCTATCAGAAGGCAAGTTCTTC; CDR3 protein: CSVGGLSEGKFF
V gene: TRBV6-5; CDR3 length: 13; clone size: .; D gene: .; J gene: TRBJ1-5; CDR3 DNA: TGTGCCAGCAGTTACTCGAGGAGACAGCCCCAGCATTTT; CDR3 protein: CASSYSRRQPQHF
V gene: TRBV6-5; CDR3 length: 14; clone size: .; D gene: .; J gene: TRBJ2-5; CDR3 DNA: TGTGCCAGCCATCCGACATCGTACCAAGAGACCCAGTACTTC; CDR3 protein: CASHPTSYQETQYF
V gene: TRBV5-8; CDR3 length: 16; clone size: .; D gene: TRBD1; J gene: TRBJ1-4; CDR3 DNA: TGTGCCAGCAGCCGGGACAGGGGGCGATCTAATGAAAAACTGTTTTTT; CDR3 protein: CASSRDRGRSNEKLFF
V gene: TRBV11-2; CDR3 length: 14; clone size: .; D gene: TRBD1; J gene: TRBJ2-7; CDR3 DNA: TGTGCCAGCAGCTCCTCCGGGACAGATTACGAGCAGTACTTC; CDR3 protein: CASSSSGTDYEQYF
V gene: TRBV11-2; CDR3 length: 16; clone size: .; D gene: TRBD1; J gene: TRBJ1-2; CDR3 DNA: TGTGCCAGCAGCTTAGGGACAGGGGGCCGGGTCGGTGGCTACACCTTC; CDR3 protein: CASSLGTGGRVGGYTF
V gene: TRBV10-1; CDR3 length: 15; clone size: .; D gene: TRBD2; J gene: TRBJ2-3; CDR3 DNA: TGCGCCAGCAGAGGAGCGGGAGGGAGTGGAGATACGCAGTATTTT; CDR3 protein: CASRGAGGSGDTQYF
V gene: TRBV19; CDR3 length: 17; clone size: .; D gene: .; J gene: TRBJ2-7; CDR3 DNA: TGTGCCAGTAGTCCCACCCATCAAAAGGCGGAGTCCTACGAGCAGTACTTC; CDR3 protein: CASSPTHQKAESYEQYF
V gene: TRBV19; CDR3 length: 17; clone size: .; D gene: .; J gene: TRBJ2-2; CDR3 DNA: TGTGCCAGTAGTAGGTCCATCCGCGCCGGGGTCACCGGGGAGCTGTTTTTT; CDR3 protein: CASSRSIRAGVTGELFF
V gene: TRBV5-5; CDR3 length: 14; clone size: .; D gene: .; J gene: TRBJ1-1; CDR3 DNA: TGTGCCAGCAGCCTCGGGGCCTGGGACATTGAAGCTTTCTTT; CDR3 protein: CASSLGAWDIEAFF
V gene: TRBV6-5; CDR3 length: 15; clone size: .; D gene: TRBD2; J gene: TRBJ2-1; CDR3 DNA: TGTGCCAGCAGCTATAGCGGGAGCTCCTACAATGAGCAGTTCTTC; CDR3 protein: CASSYSGSSYNEQFF
V gene: TRBV5-4; CDR3 length: 13; clone size: .; D gene: .; J gene: TRBJ2-5; CDR3 DNA: TGTGCCAGCAGCTTGGGTGCTAAAGAGACCCAGTACTTC; CDR3 protein: CASSLGAKETQYF
V gene: TRBV30; CDR3 length: 11; clone size: .; D gene: .; J gene: TRBJ1-2; CDR3 DNA: TGTGCCAATGGAGGCACACATGGCTACACCTTC; CDR3 protein: CANGGTHGYTF
V gene: TRBV11-3; CDR3 length: 17; clone size: .; D gene: TRBD2; J gene: TRBJ2-2; CDR3 DNA: TGTGCCAGCAGCCCCCGCGCGGGAGGGCCCAATACCGGGGAGCTGTTTTTT; CDR3 protein: CASSPRAGGPNTGELFF
V gene: TRBV28; CDR3 length: 13; clone size: .; D gene: .; J gene: TRBJ1-1; CDR3 DNA: TGTGCCAGCAGCCCTTTAGGGGTCACTGAAGCTTTCTTT; CDR3 protein: CASSPLGVTEAFF
V gene: TRBV19; CDR3 length: 16; clone size: .; D gene: .; J gene: TRBJ1-4; CDR3 DNA: TGTGCCAGTAGTATCGACCCACAGGGAACTAATGAAAAACTGTTTTTT; CDR3 protein: CASSIDPQGTNEKLFF
V gene: TRBV18; CDR3 length: 14; clone size: .; D gene: .; J gene: TRBJ2-2; CDR3 DNA: TGTGCCAGCTCACCACAATCGGGGACCGGGGAGCTGTTTTTT; CDR3 protein: CASSPQSGTGELFF
V gene: TRBV21-1; CDR3 length: 16; clone size: once; D gene: .; J gene: TRBJ1-2; CDR3 DNA: TGTGCCAGCAGCAGCCGGGACAGAAACTCTAACTATGGCTACACCTTC; CDR3 protein: CASSSRDRNSNYGYTF
V gene: TRBV18; CDR3 length: 11; clone size: .; D gene: .; J gene: TRBJ2-5; CDR3 DNA: TGTGCCAGCTCACCCCGAGAGACCCAGTACTTC; CDR3 protein: CASSPRETQYF
V gene: TRBV29-1; CDR3 length: 13; clone size: few; D gene: .; J gene: TRBJ1-4; CDR3 DNA: TGCAGCGTGGCCCTAGCCCTTAATGAAAAACTGTTTTTT; CDR3 protein: CSVALALNEKLFF
V gene: TRBV28; CDR3 length: 17; clone size: .; D gene: TRBD2; J gene: TRBJ2-7; CDR3 DNA: TGTGCCAGCAGTTTCGGGGGTAGCGGGAGGGAAAGGAACGAGCAGTACTTC; CDR3 protein: CASSFGGSGRERNEQYF
V gene: TRBV18; CDR3 length: 14; clone size: .; D gene: .; J gene: TRBJ2-7; CDR3 DNA: TGTGCCAGCTCACCACCGTCTCAGGGCCACGAGCAGTACTTC; CDR3 protein: CASSPPSQGHEQYF
V gene: TRBV5-1; CDR3 length: 16; clone size: few; D gene: TRBD1; J gene: TRBJ1-6; CDR3 DNA: TGCGCCAGCAGCTCGTCCCTCGGACAGGGGGGATCACCCCTCCACTTT; CDR3 protein: CASSSSLGQGGSPLHF
V gene: TRBV5-6; CDR3 length: 12; clone size: .; D gene: .; J gene: TRBJ1-6; CDR3 DNA: TGTGCCAGCAGCTTGACAGACGTATCCCTCCACTTT; CDR3 protein: CASSLTDVSLHF
V gene: TRBV6-5; CDR3 length: 14; clone size: .; D gene: .; J gene: TRBJ2-3; CDR3 DNA: TGTGCCAGCAGTCGGAGTTCCAGCACAGATACGCAGTATTTT; CDR3 protein: CASSRSSSTDTQYF
V gene: TRBV19; CDR3 length: 13; clone size: once; D gene: .; J gene: TRBJ1-1; CDR3 DNA: TGTGCCAGTAGGGGGGCGGTAGGCACTGAAGCTTTCTTT; CDR3 protein: CASRGAVGTEAFF
V gene: TRBV23-1; CDR3 length: 11; clone size: .; D gene: .; J gene: TRBJ2-1; CDR3 DNA: TGCGCCAGTTCTCTCGTAAATGAGCAGTTCTTC; CDR3 protein: CASSLVNEQFF
V gene: TRBV11-2; CDR3 length: 15; clone size: .; D gene: TRBD1; J gene: TRBJ2-1; CDR3 DNA: TGTGCCAGCAGCTTGGACAGGGGTCCCTACAATGAGCAGTTCTTC; CDR3 protein: CASSLDRGPYNEQFF
V gene: TRBV5-4; CDR3 length: 15; clone size: .; D gene: TRBD1; J gene: TRBJ1-1; CDR3 DNA: TGTGCCAGCAGCTCCACCAGGGGGCAAGCGACTGAAGCTTTCTTT; CDR3 protein: CASSSTRGQATEAFF
V gene: TRBV7-2; CDR3 length: 15; clone size: .; D gene: TRBD2; J gene: TRBJ2-5; CDR3 DNA: TGTGCCAGCAGCTCGACTAGCGGGAGCCCTCAGACCCAGTACTTC; CDR3 protein: CASSSTSGSPQTQYF
V gene: TRBV2; CDR3 length: 14; clone size: .; D gene: TRBD1; J gene: TRBJ1-5; CDR3 DNA: TGTGCCAGCAGGTACGGACAGGGGTCTCAGCCCCAGCATTTT; CDR3 protein: CASRYGQGSQPQHF
V gene: TRBV7-9; CDR3 length: 16; clone size: .; D gene: .; J gene: TRBJ1-1; CDR3 DNA: TGTGCCAGCAAACCGTACGGGGGGCTGGTGAACACTGAAGCTTTCTTT; CDR3 protein: CASKPYGGLVNTEAFF
V gene: TRBV5-5; CDR3 length: 15; clone size: few; D gene: TRBD1; J gene: TRBJ1-5; CDR3 DNA: TGTGCCAGCAGCCGTACGACAGGGGGTAATCAGCCCCAGCATTTT; CDR3 protein: CASSRTTGGNQPQHF
V gene: TRBV7-2; CDR3 length: 17; clone size: .; D gene: TRBD1; J gene: TRBJ2-1; CDR3 DNA: TGTGCCAGCAGCTTAGTGGGGACAGGGAGATTAGGGAATGAGCAGTTCTTC; CDR3 protein: CASSLVGTGRLGNEQFF
V gene: TRBV10-3; CDR3 length: 17; clone size: .; D gene: TRBD2; J gene: TRBJ2-1; CDR3 DNA: TGTGCCATCAGTGGACTAGCGGGAGAGAGCTCCTACAATGAGCAGTTCTTC; CDR3 protein: CAISGLAGESSYNEQFF
V gene: TRBV5-1; CDR3 length: 14; clone size: .; D gene: .; J gene: TRBJ2-3; CDR3 DNA: TGCGCCAGCAGCCCCGACAGTAGCACAGATACGCAGTATTTT; CDR3 protein: CASSPDSSTDTQYF
V gene: TRBV3-1/TRBV3-2; CDR3 length: 14; clone size: .; D gene: .; J gene: TRBJ1-5; CDR3 DNA: TGTGCCAGCAGCCAAGATGCGGGCAATCAGCCCCAGCATTTT; CDR3 protein: CASSQDAGNQPQHF
V gene: TRBV19; CDR3 length: 17; clone size: .; D gene: TRBD1; J gene: TRBJ2-5; CDR3 DNA: TGTGCCAGTAGAAACTCCCGCTGGGACAGGGGGGGAGAGACCCAGTACTTC; CDR3 protein: CASRNSRWDRGGETQYF
V gene: TRBV11-3; CDR3 length: 16; clone size: .; D gene: .; J gene: TRBJ2-2; CDR3 DNA: TGTGCCAGCAGCCATGGCGGCGGATGGCACACCGGGGAGCTGTTTTTT; CDR3 protein: CASSHGGGWHTGELFF
V gene: TRBV5-1; CDR3 length: 15; clone size: once; D gene: TRBD1; J gene: TRBJ1-4; CDR3 DNA: TGCGCCAGCAGCTTACGACAGGGTGTGGATGAAAAACTGTTTTTT; CDR3 protein: CASSLRQGVDEKLFF
V gene: TRBV19; CDR3 length: 16; clone size: .; D gene: .; J gene: TRBJ1-1; CDR3 DNA: TGTGCCAGTAGCCCGCACAGGAGTGGAGTGAACACTGAAGCTTTCTTT; CDR3 protein: CASSPHRSGVNTEAFF
V gene: TRBV27; CDR3 length: 13; clone size: few; D gene: .; J gene: TRBJ1-6; CDR3 DNA: TGTGCCAGCAGTGGGCGCAGCAATTCACCCCTCCACTTT; CDR3 protein: CASSGRSNSPLHF
V gene: TRBV30; CDR3 length: 15; clone size: .; D gene: .; J gene: TRBJ1-3; CDR3 DNA: TGTGCCTGGGCGAGGGGGGGAGCGGCTGGAAACACCATATATTTT; CDR3 protein: CAWARGGAAGNTIYF
V gene: TRBV2; CDR3 length: 15; clone size: .; D gene: TRBD1; J gene: TRBJ1-2; CDR3 DNA: TGTGCCAGCAGACCCGGGACAGGGGCTAACTATGGCTACACCTTC; CDR3 protein: CASRPGTGANYGYTF
V gene: TRBV11-3; CDR3 length: 16; clone size: .; D gene: TRBD2; J gene: TRBJ2-1; CDR3 DNA: TGTGCCAGCAGCATTCGACTAGCGGGAGACTACAATGAGCAGTTCTTC; CDR3 protein: CASSIRLAGDYNEQFF
V gene: TRBV9; CDR3 length: 17; clone size: .; D gene: TRBD2; J gene: TRBJ2-1; CDR3 DNA: TGTGCCAGCAGCCCAATAAAGCCGGGACTAGCGAACAATGAGCAGTTCTTC; CDR3 protein: CASSPIKPGLANNEQFF
V gene: TRBV30; CDR3 length: 12; clone size: .; D gene: TRBD1; J gene: TRBJ1-4; CDR3 DNA: TGTGCCTGGCAGGGGGCAGGGGAAAAACTGTTTTTT; CDR3 protein: CAWQGAGEKLFF